This record concerns one T cell receptor beta chain sequence. Trimming shortened V by 4 bases and J by 6 bases, and 16 bases separated the two germline ends. This CDR3 has 14 residues. Germline CDR1 reads LGHNA; CDR2 reads YNFKEQ. This sample was included in a study of technical replicates of blood from several donors. Measured with immunoSEQ multiplex PCR; TCRdb has only the in-frame clones, and not every one. This sample yields approximately 74,000 clones, of which around 90% are seen a single time; approximately 4.6% belongs to the top ten. The receptor was isolated from a human donor in good health. Some clones in this sample may be carry-over from other donors' samples. This rearrangement joins TRBV4-2 to TRBJ2-7; tentatively, D is TRBD1 (6 bases). The sample consisted of PBMCs. The CDR3 DNA sequence: TGTGCCAGCAGCCTTCCGCGCCGAGGGGGCGAGCAGTACTTC. Its protein is CASSLPRRGGEQYF.